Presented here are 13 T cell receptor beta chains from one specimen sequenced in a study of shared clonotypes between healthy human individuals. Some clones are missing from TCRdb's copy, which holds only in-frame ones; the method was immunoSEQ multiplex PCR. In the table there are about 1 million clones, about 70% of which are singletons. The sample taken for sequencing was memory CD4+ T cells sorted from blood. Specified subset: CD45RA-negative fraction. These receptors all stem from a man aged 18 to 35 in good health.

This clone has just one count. CDR3 sequence (DNA): TGTGCCAGCAGCCCGCCTCCAACAGGAACCTCTGGAAACACCATATATTTT. This translates into CASSPPPTGTSGNTIYF. The chain carries TRBV7-8 and TRBJ1-3; D possibly corresponds to TRBD1 (5 bases). Germline V gene sequence: CDR1 SGHVS, CDR2 FQNEAQ. The CDR3 runs to 17 residues. Between the trimmed V and J ends, which lost 5 bases and 0 bases, there was a span of 17 bases. Looking up the rest from reference TRBV7-8 and TRBJ1-3 gives the full variable domain: GAGVSQSPRYKVAKRGQDVALRCDPISGHVSLFWYQQALGQGPEFLTYFQNEAQLDKSGLPSDRFFAERPEGSVSTLKIQRTQQEDSAVYLCASSPPPTGTSGNTIYFGEGSWLTVV.

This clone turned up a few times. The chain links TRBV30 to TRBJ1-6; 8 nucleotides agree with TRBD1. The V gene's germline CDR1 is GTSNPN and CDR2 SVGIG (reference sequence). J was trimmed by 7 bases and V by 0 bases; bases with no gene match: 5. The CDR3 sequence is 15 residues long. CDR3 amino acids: CAWSVLDRENSPLHF. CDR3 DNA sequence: TGTGCCTGGAGTGTACTGGACAGGGAGAATTCACCCCTCCACTTT.

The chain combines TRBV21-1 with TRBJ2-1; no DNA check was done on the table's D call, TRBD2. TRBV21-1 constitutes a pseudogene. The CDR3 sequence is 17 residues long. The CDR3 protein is CASSTRSTSGSFDEQFF. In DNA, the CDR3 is TGTGCCAGCAGCACCCGTTCGACTAGCGGGAGTTTCGATGAGCAGTTCTTC.

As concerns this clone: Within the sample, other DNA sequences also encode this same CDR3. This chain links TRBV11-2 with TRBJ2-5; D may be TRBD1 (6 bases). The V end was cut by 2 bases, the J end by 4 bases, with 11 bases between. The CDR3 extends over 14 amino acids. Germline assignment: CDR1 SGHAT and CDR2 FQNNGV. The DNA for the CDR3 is TGTGCCAGCAGCTTAACAGGGAGTAGAGAGACCCAGTACTTC. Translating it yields CASSLTGSRETQYF.

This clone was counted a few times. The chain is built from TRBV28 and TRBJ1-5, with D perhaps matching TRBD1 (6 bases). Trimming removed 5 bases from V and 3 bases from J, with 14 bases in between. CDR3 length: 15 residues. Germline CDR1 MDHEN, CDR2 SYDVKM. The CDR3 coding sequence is TGTGCCAGCAGTGTACAGGGATCATCCAATCAGCCCCAGCATTTT. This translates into CASSVQGSSNQPQHF.

The CDR3 is CAYGQGLYSNQPQHF. CDR3 nucleotides: TGTGCCTACGGACAGGGACTGTATAGCAATCAGCCCCAGCATTTT. The gene calls are TRBV30 and TRBJ1-5; 8 nucleotides line up with TRBD1. The CDR3 sequence is 15 residues long. The V segment lost 7 bases and the J segment 0 bases; nucleotides outside the gene matches: 8. Germline assignment: CDR1 GTSNPN and CDR2 SVGIG (reference sequence).

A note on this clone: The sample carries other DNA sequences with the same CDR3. CDR3 sequence: CAISAGGDTGELFF. The DNA of the CDR3 is TGTGCCATCAGTGCTGGGGGGGACACCGGGGAGCTGTTTTTT. This chain joins TRBV10-3 and TRBJ2-2; 7 positions agree with TRBD2. The CDR3 length is 14 residues. V lost 4 bases and J lost 3; bases outside the gene matches: 2. The V gene's germline CDR1 is ENHRY and CDR2 SYGVKD.

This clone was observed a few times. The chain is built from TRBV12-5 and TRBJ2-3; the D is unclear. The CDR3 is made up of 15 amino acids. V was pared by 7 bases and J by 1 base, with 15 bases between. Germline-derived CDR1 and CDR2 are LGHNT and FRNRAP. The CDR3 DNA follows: TGTGCTAGTGCCTCCGGATTTGGGGGCACAGATACGCAGTATTTT. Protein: CASASGFGGTDTQYF. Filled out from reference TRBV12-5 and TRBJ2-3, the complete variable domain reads DARVTQTPRHKVTEMGQEVTMRCQPILGHNTVFWYRQTMMQGLELLAYFRNRAPLDDSGMPKDRFSAEMPDATLATLKIQPSEPRDSAVYFCASASGFGGTDTQYFGPGTRLTVL.

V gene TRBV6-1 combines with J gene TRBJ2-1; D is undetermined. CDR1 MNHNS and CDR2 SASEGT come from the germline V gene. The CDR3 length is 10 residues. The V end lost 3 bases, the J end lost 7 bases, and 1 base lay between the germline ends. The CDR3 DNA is TGTGCCAGCAGTGAGAATGAGCAGTTCTTC. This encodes CASSENEQFF.

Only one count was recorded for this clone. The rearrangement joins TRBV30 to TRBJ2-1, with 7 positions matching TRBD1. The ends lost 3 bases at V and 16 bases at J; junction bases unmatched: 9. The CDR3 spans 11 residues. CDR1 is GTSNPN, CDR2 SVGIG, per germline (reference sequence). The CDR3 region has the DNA TGTGCCTGGAGGGCACAGGGGCAAGGTTTCTTC. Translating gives CAWRAQGQGFF.

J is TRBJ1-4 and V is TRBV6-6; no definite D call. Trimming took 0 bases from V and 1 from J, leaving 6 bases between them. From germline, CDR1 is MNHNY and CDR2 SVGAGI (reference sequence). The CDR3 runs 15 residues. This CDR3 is CASSYSGRTNEKLFF. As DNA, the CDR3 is TGTGCCAGCAGTTACTCGGGAAGAACTAATGAAAAACTGTTTTTT.

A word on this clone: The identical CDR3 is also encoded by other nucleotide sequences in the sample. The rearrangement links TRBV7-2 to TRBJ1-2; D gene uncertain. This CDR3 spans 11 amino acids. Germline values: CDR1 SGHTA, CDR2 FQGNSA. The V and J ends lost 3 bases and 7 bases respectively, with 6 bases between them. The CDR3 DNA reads TGTGCCAGCAGCTTTGCATCTGGCTACACCTTC. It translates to CASSFASGYTF. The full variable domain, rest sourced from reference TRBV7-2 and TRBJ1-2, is GAGVSQSPSNKVTEKGKDVELRCDPISGHTALYWYRQSLGQGLEFLIYFQGNSAPDKSGLPSDRFSAERTGGSVSTLTIQRTQQEDSAVYLCASSFASGYTFGSGTRLTVV.

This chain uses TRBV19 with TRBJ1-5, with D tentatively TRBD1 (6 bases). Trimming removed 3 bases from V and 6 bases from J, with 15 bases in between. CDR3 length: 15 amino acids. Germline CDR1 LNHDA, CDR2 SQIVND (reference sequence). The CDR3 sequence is CASSMQQGLGQPQHF. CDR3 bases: TGTGCCAGTAGTATGCAACAGGGATTGGGTCAGCCCCAGCATTTT.